These 18 T cell receptor beta chains share one sample of origin, sequenced in a study of cytomegalovirus exposure and HLA in healthy donors. Use of 60 Vbeta and 13 Jbeta primers characterized the PCR. Some clones are missing from TCRdb's copy, which holds only in-frame ones; the method was immunoSEQ multiplex PCR. The sample totals roughly 50,000 clones. Sequenced: PBMCs. Receptors were obtained from a woman in her forties in good health and CMV-seronegative.

The chain joins TRBV5-1 to TRBJ2-1, with D perhaps TRBD2 (5 bases). The CDR3 spans 15 residues. Germline-derived CDR1 and CDR2 are SGHRS and YFSETQ. Trimming took off 0 bases at V and 6 bases at J, with 13 bases between the two ends. The DNA of the CDR3 is TGCGCCAGCAGCTTGGGGGAAAGGGCGGGCAATGAGCAGTTCTTC. Its protein product is CASSLGERAGNEQFF.

Here the CDR3 reads CASSLNGGDGGYTF. The CDR3 nucleotides are TGTGCCAGCAGTTTAAATGGGGGGGATGGAGGCTACACCTTC. This chain connects TRBV27 to TRBJ1-2; tentatively, D is TRBD1 (5 bases). Germline assignment: CDR1 MNHEY and CDR2 SMNVEV (reference sequence). The length of the CDR3 is 14 residues. V was cut by 2 bases and J by 8 bases, with 15 bases left in between.

The rearrangement links TRBV4-1 to TRBJ2-1; 8 bases map to TRBD2. The germline V gene has CDR1 MGHRA and CDR2 YSYEKL. This CDR3 spans 19 amino acids. V was clipped by 1 base and J by 0 bases; unmatched bases: 11. DNA for the CDR3: TGCGCCAGCAGCCAAGGTCGAAGCGGGGGTTTACCCTCCTACAATGAGCAGTTCTTC. Translated, it gives CASSQGRSGGLPSYNEQFF.

The V and J genes are TRBV9 and TRBJ1-1, with D possibly matching TRBD1 (6 bases). Per the germline V gene, CDR1 is SGDLS and CDR2 is YYNGEE. This CDR3 has 15 residues. Deletions cut 0 bases from V and 1 base from J, with 10 bases between. The CDR3 loop is CASSVDGQSNTEAFF. CDR3 bases: TGTGCCAGCAGCGTAGACGGACAGTCGAACACTGAAGCTTTCTTT. The full variable domain, rest sourced from reference TRBV9 and TRBJ1-1, is DSGVTQTPKHLITATGQRVTLRCSPRSGDLSVYWYQQSLDQGLQFLIQYYNGEERAKGNILERFSAQQFPDLHSELNLSSLELGDSALYFCASSVDGQSNTEAFFGQGTRLTVV.

The J gene is TRBJ1-1, the V gene TRBV5-1, with D hard to call. This CDR3 contains 14 residues. Trimming left V 4 bases short and J 4 bases short, with 14 bases between. The germline V gene has CDR1 SGHRS and CDR2 YFSETQ. CDR3: CASSPTASVTEAFF. In DNA, the CDR3 is TGCGCCAGCAGCCCAACCGCGAGCGTCACTGAAGCTTTCTTT.

CDR3 sequence: CASTPLVGQGGEQFF. The CDR3 DNA follows: TGTGCCAGCACCCCCCTGGTCGGGCAGGGCGGTGAGCAGTTCTTC. The chain links TRBV2 to TRBJ2-1, with D maybe TRBD1 (5 bases). The germline V and J ends were trimmed by 7 bases and 9 bases, with 22 bases remaining between them. Germline V CDR1 and CDR2: SNHLY, FYNNEI. The CDR3 has 15 amino acids.

V is TRBV15 and J is TRBJ2-5; maybe TRBD2 (5 bases). Germline assignment: CDR1 LNHNV and CDR2 YYDKDF (reference sequence). CDR3 length: 13 residues. With 0 bases removed from V and 4 bases from J, the gap between germline ends came to 6 bases. The CDR3 reads CATSRDEGETQYF. The CDR3 bases are TGTGCCACCAGCAGAGATGAGGGAGAGACCCAGTACTTC.

V and J are TRBV5-1 and TRBJ2-2; TRBD1 might be the D (6 bases). CDR3 length equals 16 residues. Trimming pared 0 bases from V and 0 bases from J, leaving 9 bases between. Germline CDR1 is SGHRS and CDR2 is YFSETQ. In nucleotides, the CDR3 is TGCGCCAGCAGCTTGGGGACAGTATCGAACACCGGGGAGCTGTTTTTT. The encoded protein is CASSLGTVSNTGELFF.

The chain combines TRBV30 with TRBJ1-1; D is undetermined. Trimming removed 0 bases at V and 8 bases at J, with 13 bases between. The germline gives CDR1 GTSNPN, CDR2 SVGIG (reference sequence). The CDR3 consists of 13 residues. The CDR3 sequence is CAWSVATAREAFF. CDR3 sequence (DNA): TGTGCCTGGAGTGTCGCAACAGCCAGAGAAGCTTTCTTT. The full variable domain, completed using reference TRBV30 and TRBJ1-1, is SQTIHQWPATLVQPVGSPLSLECTVEGTSNPNLYWYRQAAGRGLQLLFYSVGIGQISSEVPQNLSASRPQDRQFILSSKKLLLSDSGFYLCAWSVATAREAFFGQGTRLTVV.

The CDR3 DNA sequence: TGTGCCAGCAGACCGACGACAGGTCCCTACGAGCAGTACTTC. Amino acid sequence: CASRPTTGPYEQYF. This chain links TRBV6-5 with TRBJ2-7; a possible D gene is TRBD1 (6 bases). The CDR3 is made up of 14 amino acids. V lost 6 bases, J lost 2 bases, and 14 bases lay in between. CDR1 is MNHEY and CDR2 is SVGAGI in the germline V gene.

This chain connects TRBV5-1 to TRBJ1-2; 8 bases line up with TRBD1. V lost 4 bases to trimming and J lost 4 bases; unmatched junction nucleotides: 6. Germline CDR1 and CDR2: SGHRS and YFSETQ. CDR3 length: 14 amino acids. DNA for the CDR3: TGCGCCAGCAGCCCTGGACAGGGCGGCTATGGCTACACCTTC. Its translation: CASSPGQGGYGYTF.

The V call is TRBV7-3, the J call TRBJ2-7, with 10 bases matching TRBD2. The CDR3 totals 17 residues. Germline V lookup: CDR1 SGHTA, CDR2 FQGTGA. J gave up 6 bases and V 0 bases, and 11 bases lay outside the gene matches. The CDR3 loop reads CASSLTTAGGPEGEQYF. CDR3 in DNA: TGTGCCAGCAGCTTAACGACAGCGGGAGGGCCGGAAGGCGAGCAGTACTTC.

The chain's CDR3 is CASSLMGSGGGSEQYF. The CDR3 DNA reads TGTGCCAGCAGCTTGATGGGTAGCGGAGGCGGATCCGAGCAGTACTTC. The chain couples TRBV5-4 to TRBJ2-7; D is perhaps TRBD2 (6 bases). Germline values: CDR1 SGHNT, CDR2 YYREEE (reference sequence). Trimming cost V 1 base and J 6 bases, with 20 bases left between them. The CDR3 is 16 residues long.

This chain uses TRBV18 with TRBJ1-1; D possibly corresponds to TRBD1 (5 bases). The ends were cut back, 6 bases at V and 1 base at J, with 12 bases in the middle. The CDR3 is 14 residues long. Germline CDR1 is KGHSH and CDR2 is LQKENI. The CDR3 spells CASSLIGANTEAFF. The CDR3 DNA reads TGTGCCAGCTCCCTCATAGGGGCGAACACTGAAGCTTTCTTT.

This chain joins TRBV6-5 and TRBJ1-2; 8 bases line up with TRBD1. The CDR3 spans 13 residues. V lost 5 bases, J lost 7 bases, and 6 bases stayed unmatched. Per the germline V gene, CDR1 is MNHEY and CDR2 is SVGAGI. CDR3 loop: CASSQTGGRGYTF. The CDR3 bases are TGTGCCAGCAGTCAAACAGGGGGGCGTGGCTACACCTTC.

The chain carries TRBV18 and TRBJ2-1, with D maybe TRBD2 (5 bases). The CDR3 sequence is 14 residues long. The ends were cut back, 2 bases at V and 9 bases at J, with 14 bases in the middle. CDR1 is KGHSH, CDR2 LQKENI, per germline. The CDR3 loop is CASSPRGPSGEQFF. The DNA for the CDR3 is TGTGCCAGCTCACCAAGAGGGCCCTCGGGTGAGCAGTTCTTC.

As to this clone: Germline is not matched at one junction end, which may reflect a read error. Here the CDR3 DNA reads TGCGCCAGCAGCGCCTTGGGGACAGGGAACAACATATATTTT. Translating it yields CASSALGTGNNIYF. The chain links TRBV5-1 to TRBJ1-3; TRBD1 matches 9 bases. Germline loops: CDR1 SGHRS, CDR2 YFSETQ. The CDR3 has 14 amino acids.

The chain uses TRBV9 and TRBJ2-3, with D perhaps TRBD1 (7 bases). The V gene lost 2 bases and the J gene lost 5 bases, with 15 bases spanning the gap. Germline assignment: CDR1 SGDLS and CDR2 YYNGEE. The CDR3 covers 15 residues. The CDR3 region has the DNA TGTGCCAGCAGCGTCGGCGGGACAGCCCTAGATACGCAGTATTTT. It specifies CASSVGGTALDTQYF.